This TCR beta chain derives from a study of shared clonotypes between healthy human individuals. Sequencing was performed with immunoSEQ multiplex PCR; in TCRdb, only in-frame clones are kept and a portion is missing. The table includes about 600,000 clones, around 95% detected once. Naive CD8 cells were CD45RO-negative, positively selected for CCR7, excluding terminally differentiated effector memory CD45RA+ cells. Donors included only healthy HIV-negative adults lacking recent acute infections or vaccinations. Germline CDR1 reads SQVTM; CDR2 reads ANQGSEA. The CDR3 runs to 13 residues. The ends lost 7 bases at V and 8 bases at J; junction bases unmatched: 11.

The TCR was taken from a woman aged 30 to 39 in good health. The source material was naive CD8+ T cells sorted from blood. V and J are TRBV29-1 and TRBJ2-1; 7 positions match TRBD2. CDR3 nucleotide sequence: TGCAGCGAAGGCGCGGGAGTGGGTCATGAGCAGTTCTTC. The encoded protein is CSEGAGVGHEQFF.